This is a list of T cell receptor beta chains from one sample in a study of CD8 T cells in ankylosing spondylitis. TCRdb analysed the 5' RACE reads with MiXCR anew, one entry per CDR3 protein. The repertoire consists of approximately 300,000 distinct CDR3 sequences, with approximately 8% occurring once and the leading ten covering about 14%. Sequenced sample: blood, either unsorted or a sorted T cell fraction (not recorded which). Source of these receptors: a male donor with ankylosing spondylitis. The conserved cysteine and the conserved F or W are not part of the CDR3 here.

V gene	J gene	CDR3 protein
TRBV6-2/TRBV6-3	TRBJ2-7	ASSYSTQGSYEQY
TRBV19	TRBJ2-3	ASSSIRADTQY
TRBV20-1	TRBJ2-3	SAQTDPPDTQY
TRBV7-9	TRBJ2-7	ASSLSGVGQGNGEQY
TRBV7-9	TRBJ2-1	ASSHVGYNEQF
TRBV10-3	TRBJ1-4	AISDRDHEKLF
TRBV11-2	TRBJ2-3	ASSLVPGETDTQY
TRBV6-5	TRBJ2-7	ASSWGPSEQY
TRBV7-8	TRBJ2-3	ASSLATGRLDTQY
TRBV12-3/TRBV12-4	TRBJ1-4	ASSLVEKLF
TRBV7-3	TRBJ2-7	ASSLASNGEQY
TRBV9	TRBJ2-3	ASSPLPGTSGRALADTQY
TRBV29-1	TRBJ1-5	SVVQGADQPQH
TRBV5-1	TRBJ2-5	ASSLHVDSPQY
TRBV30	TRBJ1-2	AWSVSGRGYT
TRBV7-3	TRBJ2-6	ASSPPGTGVGANVLT
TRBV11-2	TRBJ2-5	ASSSGGAGTRGGETQY
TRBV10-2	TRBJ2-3	ASSERGGDTQY
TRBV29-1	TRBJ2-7	SVVLDTTYEQY
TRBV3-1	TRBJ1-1	ASSQSQNTEAF
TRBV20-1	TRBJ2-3	SAPWALAGVDTQY
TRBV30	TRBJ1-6	AWSVRSRGNSPLH
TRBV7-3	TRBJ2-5	ASSFSGRASETQY
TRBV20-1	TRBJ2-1	SARGGRDSANEQF
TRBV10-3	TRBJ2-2	AIALKGGSNTGELF
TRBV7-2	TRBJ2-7	ASRSGRVYEQY
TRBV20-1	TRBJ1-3	SGGLGNTIY
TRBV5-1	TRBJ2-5	ASSLERGQETQY
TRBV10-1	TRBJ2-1	ASSDGTSLQSYNEQF
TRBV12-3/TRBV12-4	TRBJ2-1	ASTPGNGEQF
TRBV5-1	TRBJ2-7	ASSSGPLEAYEQY
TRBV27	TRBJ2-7	ASSFSAGRFEQY
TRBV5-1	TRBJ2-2	ASSLGTSLAGGLF
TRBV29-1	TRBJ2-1	SVVVRGEQF
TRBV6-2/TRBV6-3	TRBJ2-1	ATRRGNEQF
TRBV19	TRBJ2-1	ASPAGGTSGRLYNEQF
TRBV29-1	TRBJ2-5	SVGAGWETQY
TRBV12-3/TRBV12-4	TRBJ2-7	ASSWDRGTYEQY
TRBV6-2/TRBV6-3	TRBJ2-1	ASSPLGPASYNEQF
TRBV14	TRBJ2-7	ASSIPGTSYEQY
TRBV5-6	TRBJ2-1	ASSWGPGSGSYNEQF
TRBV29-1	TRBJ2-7	SVDTSSYEQY
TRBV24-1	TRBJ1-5	ATSDPRGGNSNQPQH
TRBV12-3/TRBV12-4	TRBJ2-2	ASSLAGFAGELF
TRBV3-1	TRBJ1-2	ASSQPGGQLNGYT
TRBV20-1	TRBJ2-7	SASYRDTNEQY
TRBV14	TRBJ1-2	ASSPYPDIGYT
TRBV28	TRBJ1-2	ASSAPGTGNYGYT
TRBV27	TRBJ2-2	ASSIRLAGHYTGELF
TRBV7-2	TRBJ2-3	ASSPLATDTQY
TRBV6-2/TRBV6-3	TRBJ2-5	ASSPLAGIGETQY
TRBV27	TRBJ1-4	ASSSGNDNEKLF
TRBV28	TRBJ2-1	ASSAAIGFNEQF